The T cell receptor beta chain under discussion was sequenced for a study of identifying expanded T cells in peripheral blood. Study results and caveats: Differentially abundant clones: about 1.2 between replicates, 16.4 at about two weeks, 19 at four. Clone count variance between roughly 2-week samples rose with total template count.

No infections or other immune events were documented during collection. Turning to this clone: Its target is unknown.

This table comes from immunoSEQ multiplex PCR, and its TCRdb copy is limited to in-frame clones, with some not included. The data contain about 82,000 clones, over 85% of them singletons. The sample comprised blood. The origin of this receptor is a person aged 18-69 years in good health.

CDR3 DNA sequence: TGCGCCAGCAGCTTGGGTATTGGGGTCACCGGGGAGCTGTTTTTT. Protein sequence: CASSLGIGVTGELFF. V and J are TRBV5-1 and TRBJ2-2; D uncertain. The germline V and J ends were trimmed by 0 bases and 4 bases, with 10 bases remaining between them. Germline V lookup: CDR1 SGHRS, CDR2 YFSETQ. CDR3 length equals 15 residues.